The T cell receptor beta chain described here comes from a study of blood T cell repertoires in COVID-19. Study information: COVID-19 samples from acute and convalescent phases originated in the United States, Italy and Spain. PBMCs, B-cell-depleted T cells, or T cells were the source of the cDNA or gDNA that made up the material.

This clone was seen only a few times. The V and J ends lost 0 bases and 4 bases respectively, with 16 bases between them. In germline, CDR1 is SNHLY, CDR2 FYNNEI. The CDR3 is 16 amino acids. Per the original methods: Reference gene primer amplification gave estimated nucleated cell counts. Clones were read by immunoSEQ multiplex PCR, and TCRdb kept only the in-frame ones, dropping some. Clone size and the V and J calls come from that table; the DNA yielded D and trimming. The table shows tens of thousands of clones, with roughly 90% occurring only once. This TCR was sampled from a woman aged 80 or over with acute or convalescent COVID-19. The source material was peripheral blood. This sequence joins TRBV2 and TRBJ2-7; D is undetermined. The CDR3 DNA sequence: TGTGCCAGCAGTGAAGCTACTGCCAATGTTCGGTACGAGCAGTACTTC. As protein: CASSEATANVRYEQYF.